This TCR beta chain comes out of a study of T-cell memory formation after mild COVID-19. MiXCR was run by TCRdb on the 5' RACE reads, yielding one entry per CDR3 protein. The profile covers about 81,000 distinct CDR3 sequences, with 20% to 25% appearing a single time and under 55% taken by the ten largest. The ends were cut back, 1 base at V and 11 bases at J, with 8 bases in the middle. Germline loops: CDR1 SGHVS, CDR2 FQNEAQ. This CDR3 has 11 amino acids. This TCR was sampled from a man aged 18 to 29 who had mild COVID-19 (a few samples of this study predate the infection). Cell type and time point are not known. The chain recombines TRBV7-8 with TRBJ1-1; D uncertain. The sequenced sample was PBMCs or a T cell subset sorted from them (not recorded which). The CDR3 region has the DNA TGTGCCAGCAGCTTAGACGGTCGGGCTTTCTTT. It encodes CASSLDGRAFF.